This T cell receptor (beta chain) derives from a study of cytomegalovirus exposure and HLA in healthy donors. Overall study: From about 179 million T cells, an earlier analysis saw 110 million or so unique TCR beta sequences. Unique TCRs from HLA-typed donors, roughly 87 million of them, were held in an early data release. Study-level results: With later analysis, a missense DCLRE1C variant became linked to TCR beta V- and J-gene trimming.

PCR involved 60 Vbeta and 13 Jbeta primers. Original processing notes: It was a later analysis that counted about 80 million unique TCR beta chains, of which approximately 9.9 million were shared. Sequencing used immunoSEQ multiplex PCR; TCRdb keeps in-frame clones, though not all of them. V, J and clone size are taken as reported in that table, and D and trimming were inferred from the DNA itself. This sample's table has around 130,000 clones. Looked up from germline, CDR1 is SGHTA and CDR2 is FQGNSA. The CDR3 runs to 14 residues. V lost 5 bases, J lost 0 bases, and 10 bases lay in between. About this clone itself: Antigen unknown.

The specimen was PBMCs. The clonotype originates from a woman in her thirties or forties in good health and CMV-seronegative. V is TRBV7-2 and J is TRBJ1-1; D is possibly TRBD1 (6 bases). The CDR3 here is CASSQGWVNTEAFF. The CDR3 DNA sequence: TGTGCCAGCAGCCAGGGGTGGGTGAACACTGAAGCTTTCTTT.